This TCR beta chain was sequenced for a study of OX40 agonist ivuxolimab in advanced cancers. Study-wide context: A male proportion of over 75% was recorded, with mean age 60 years and range about 23 to 90.

General observations from the study: Near-lowest levels of clonal expansion characterized partial responders at 0.1-3.0 mg/kg.

To note about this clone: Its antigen is not identified.

Profiled with immunoSEQ multiplex PCR; TCRdb holds only in-frame clones, not every one. The table includes 76,000 or so clones, around 85% detected once. V dropped 10 bases and J dropped 2 bases, with 10 bases sitting between them. CDR3 length: 12 amino acids. Germline V gene lookup returns CDR1 SGDLS and CDR2 YYNGEE. The TCR comes from an adult with an advanced solid tumor such as melanoma, head and neck, liver or kidney cancer. This chain connects TRBV9 to TRBJ1-5; no clear D. The material sequenced was CD4+ or CD8+ T cells sorted from blood, taken in a trial of the OX40 agonist ivuxolimab. CDR3 in DNA: TGTGCCGGGCCAAGGGGCAATCAGCCCCAGCATTTT. Translated: CAGPRGNQPQHF. The full variable domain, rest sourced from reference TRBV9 and TRBJ1-5, is DSGVTQTPKHLITATGQRVTLRCSPRSGDLSVYWYQQSLDQGLQFLIQYYNGEERAKGNILERFSAQQFPDLHSELNLSSLELGDSALYFCAGPRGNQPQHFGDGTRLSIL.